Below are 19 T cell receptor beta chains sequenced from a single sample in a study of T cell repertoires in cytomegalovirus infection. Using its own MiXCR run on the reads, TCRdb lists one record per CDR3 protein. The repertoire holds 150,000 to 200,000 distinct CDR3 sequences, with over 25% as singletons. The sample was PBMCs. The receptors were sampled from a human donor in good health (CMV status not recorded). Some clones in this sample may be carry-over from other donors' samples.

The CDR3 DNA is TGTGCCATCAGTGAGCTACCCTCCCATGGGACAGATACGCAGTATTTT. Protein product: CAISELPSHGTDTQYF. The chain recombines TRBV10-3 with TRBJ2-3; D uncertain. Trimming took off 2 bases at V and 3 bases at J, with 15 bases between the two ends. Germline V gene lookup returns CDR1 ENHRY and CDR2 SYGVKD. The CDR3 contains 16 residues.

This clonotype was counted a few times. The V and J genes are TRBV18 and TRBJ1-1; 7 bases match TRBD1. CDR1 is KGHSH, CDR2 LQKENI, per germline. V lost 3 bases and J lost 8; bases outside the gene matches: 3. The CDR3 spans 12 residues. CDR3 protein: CASSPPGQEAFF. The CDR3 DNA is TGTGCCAGCTCACCCCCGGGACAGGAAGCTTTCTTT. The whole variable domain, remainder taken from reference TRBV18 and TRBJ1-1, is NAGVMQNPRHLVRRRGQEARLRCSPMKGHSHVYWYRQLPEEGLKFMVYLQKENIIDESGMPKERFSAEFPKEGPSILRIQQVVRGDSAAYFCASSPPGQEAFFGQGTRLTVV.

This clonotype was counted a few times. CDR3 protein: CASSLLGDNEQFF. The CDR3 coding sequence is TGTGCCAGCAGCTTACTGGGGGACAATGAGCAGTTCTTC. The rearrangement uses TRBV7-3 and TRBJ2-1; either TRBD1 or TRBD2 may supply D (5 bases each). This CDR3 region has 13 residues. With 2 bases removed from V and 5 bases from J, the gap between germline ends came to 7 bases. The germline V gene has CDR1 SGHTA and CDR2 FQGTGA.

This clonotype was counted between two and nine times. The chain uses TRBV29-1 and TRBJ2-7, with 8 bases identical to TRBD1. V was pared by 6 bases and J by 6 bases, with 13 bases of the junction left unmatched. Germline assignment: CDR1 SQVTM and CDR2 ANQGSEA. There are 14 residues in the CDR3. The CDR3 nucleotides read TGCAGCGTCCGATCACAGGGGGAATACGTCGAGCAGTACTTC. Translating gives CSVRSQGEYVEQYF.

This clonotype was counted between two and nine times. This chain links TRBV20-1 with TRBJ2-5; D is uncertain. Trimming removed 1 base at V and 0 bases at J, with 6 bases between. The CDR3 totals 13 residues. Germline V gene lookup returns CDR1 DFQATT and CDR2 SNEGSKA (reference sequence). CDR3 in DNA: TGCAGTGCTAGAGTGGGGTACCAAGAGACCCAGTACTTC. It encodes CSARVGYQETQYF.

The CDR3 DNA sequence: TGTGCCAGCAGCTTAACGGGGCTTGAGACCCAGTACTTC. It codes for CASSLTGLETQYF. The rearrangement links TRBV7-3 to TRBJ2-5; weak D call: TRBD1 (5 bases). This CDR3 is built from 13 residues. V lost 0 bases and J lost 5, with 7 bases in between. CDR1 and CDR2 (germline): SGHTA, FQGTGA.

This chain links TRBV20-1 with TRBJ1-1; perhaps TRBD1 as D (6 bases). The CDR3 length is 11 residues. Germline lookup yields CDR1 DFQATT and CDR2 SNEGSKA (reference sequence). Trimming stripped 5 bases from V and 7 bases from J, with 11 bases between. The DNA of the CDR3 is TGCAGTGCTGGGGACACTCGTGAAGCTTTCTTT. The encoded protein is CSAGDTREAFF.

The rearrangement links TRBV7-6 to TRBJ2-3; 9 nucleotides match TRBD2. Germline CDR1 SGHVS, CDR2 FNYEAQ. V shed 0 bases, J shed 5 bases, and the junction held 6 bases outside the gene matches. The length of the CDR3 is 16 residues. CDR3 sequence: CASSLAAGGPKDTQYF. DNA for the CDR3: TGTGCCAGCAGCTTAGCGGCGGGGGGGCCGAAAGATACGCAGTATTTT.

The V and J genes are TRBV6-5 and TRBJ1-1, with 8 bases identical to TRBD1. V gave up 6 bases and J gave up 10 bases; unmatched junction bases: 7. The germline CDR1 and CDR2 sequences are MNHEY and SVGAGI. The CDR3 has 12 amino acids. The CDR3 DNA is TGTGCCAGCAGCAACAGGGGGGATAGAGCTTTCTTT. As protein: CASSNRGDRAFF.

This clonotype was detected once. CDR3 coding DNA: TGTGCCAGCAGCCAAGATTACGGCAGTTGGCAGTTCTTC. It encodes CASSQDYGSWQFF. The chain joins TRBV3-1 to TRBJ2-1; D uncertain. V was cut by 0 bases and J by 12 bases, with 12 bases left in between. Germline CDR1 LGHDT, CDR2 YNNKEL (reference sequence). The CDR3 extends over 13 amino acids.

The V and J genes are TRBV7-6 and TRBJ2-7; tentative D call: TRBD2 (6 bases). Germline V gene data show CDR1 as SGHVS and CDR2 as FNYEAQ. This CDR3 is built from 15 residues. V was cut by 5 bases and J by 2 bases, with 16 bases left in between. The CDR3 is CASSTPEGGAYEQYF. As DNA, the CDR3 is TGTGCCAGCAGCACCCCCGAGGGCGGGGCCTACGAGCAGTACTTC.

This clonotype was detected a few times. This rearrangement joins TRBV7-9 to TRBJ1-5; no definite D call. The CDR3 extends over 13 amino acids. Germline V gene lookup returns CDR1 SEHNR and CDR2 FQNEAQ (reference sequence). Trimming removed 11 bases from V and 0 bases from J, with 11 bases in between. The CDR3 region is CAGQDGSNQPQHF. CDR3 in DNA: TGTGCCGGGCAGGACGGTAGCAATCAGCCCCAGCATTTT.

The chain links TRBV19 to TRBJ2-7, with D possibly being TRBD1 (6 bases). Per the germline V gene, CDR1 is LNHDA and CDR2 is SQIVND (reference sequence). The CDR3 is 14 residues long. Trimming shortened V by 3 bases and J by 0 bases, and 9 bases separated the two germline ends. The CDR3 DNA sequence: TGTGCCAGTAGTATTCAGGACAGCTCCTACGAGCAGTACTTC. Its translation is CASSIQDSSYEQYF.

This clonotype was counted between two and nine times. The chain has TRBV6-4 and TRBJ2-1, with TRBD2 matching over 13 bases. This CDR3 contains 15 residues. V lost 5 bases, J lost 8 bases, and 6 bases stayed unmatched. From germline, CDR1 is MRHNA and CDR2 SNTAGT. CDR3 loop: CASSKTSGGADEQFF. Written as DNA, the CDR3 is TGTGCCAGCAGTAAAACTAGCGGGGGGGCCGATGAGCAGTTCTTC.

This clonotype has more than one count but fewer than ten. The junction does not match germline at one end; this may be a read error. CDR3 loop: CASSVDRTNTGGLFF. The CDR3 region has the DNA TGTGCCAGCAGTGTCGACAGAACTAACACCGGGGGGCTGTTTTTT. V gene TRBV2 combines with J gene TRBJ2-2, with a tentative D call TRBD2 (6 bases). CDR3 length equals 15 residues. The germline gives CDR1 SNHLY, CDR2 FYNNEI. The full variable domain, completed using reference TRBV2 and TRBJ2-2, is EPEVTQTPSHQVTQMGQEVILRCVPISNHLYFYWYRQILGQKVEFLVSFYNNEISEKSEIFDDQFSVERPDGSNFTLKIRSTKLEDSAMYFCASSVDRTNTGGLFFGEGSRLTVL.

There are many counts of this clonotype. The V call is TRBV7-2, the J call TRBJ1-4, with TRBD1 identical over 8 bases. V gave up 5 bases and J gave up 6 bases; unmatched junction bases: 11. CDR3 length: 16 residues. The germline V gene has CDR1 SGHTA and CDR2 FQGNSA. CDR3 coding DNA: TGTGCCAGCAGCGACAGGGGAAAGAGGCGGGATGAAAAACTGTTTTTT. Translated, it gives CASSDRGKRRDEKLFF.

This clonotype was observed at least ten times. V is TRBV7-2 and J is TRBJ2-1; 10 nucleotides match TRBD1. The CDR3 totals 17 residues. Trimming cost V 5 bases and J 4 bases; bases outside gene matches: 11. CDR1 is SGHTA and CDR2 is FQGNSA in the germline V gene. CDR3 loop: CASSKRSGTGVYNEQFF. CDR3 nucleotides: TGTGCCAGCAGCAAAAGATCCGGGACAGGGGTATACAATGAGCAGTTCTTC.

This clonotype was seen just once. This sequence joins TRBV27 and TRBJ2-2; a possible D gene is TRBD2 (6 bases). V was cut by 3 bases and J by 3 bases, with 8 bases left in between. This CDR3 is built from 14 residues. Looked up from germline, CDR1 is MNHEY and CDR2 is SMNVEV (reference sequence). CDR3: CASSFAGYTGELFF. CDR3 DNA sequence: TGTGCCAGCAGTTTTGCGGGGTACACCGGGGAGCTGTTTTTT.

This clonotype has a handful of counts. The rearrangement uses TRBV29-1 and TRBJ1-1; no clear D. The ends were cut back, 6 bases at V and 1 base at J, with 9 bases in the middle. Germline V CDR1 and CDR2: SQVTM, ANQGSEA. The CDR3 spans 12 residues. The DNA for the CDR3 is TGCAGCGTCGACGACGGGAACACTGAAGCTTTCTTT. Translating gives CSVDDGNTEAFF.